This TCR beta chain was captured by sequencing in a study of shared clonotypes between healthy human individuals. The input for sorted-subset replicate PCRs was around 0.2 ug DNA, tens of thousands of T cell genomes. Study processing details: Owing to the provision of junction-only sequences devoid of quality scores by immunoSEQ, filtering differed. The protocol was immunoSEQ multiplex PCR, while the TCRdb copy is restricted to in-frame clones and leaves out a portion. That table furnishes V, J and clone size, whereas the DNA furnished D and trimming. In the table there are about 2.1 million clones, about 93% of which are singletons. Germline values: CDR1 SGHTA, CDR2 FQGNSA. CDR3 length equals 15 residues. The trim removed 11 bases at V and 5 bases at J, leaving 11 bases unmatched. CD8 cells regarded as naive lacked CD45RO, were positively chosen for CCR7, and omitted terminally differentiated effector memory CD45RA+ cells.

This chain joins TRBV7-2 and TRBJ2-1; TRBD2 matches 11 bases. Sequencing was done on a sample of naive CD8+ T cells from PBMCs. The TCR comes from a young man in good health. Some clones in this sample may be carry-over from other donors' samples. The CDR3 is CAGSIAGGPNNEQFF. The CDR3 DNA sequence: TGTGCCGGATCGATAGCGGGAGGGCCTAACAATGAGCAGTTCTTC.